This T cell receptor beta chain was found in a study of T-cell memory formation after mild COVID-19. CDR3 size: 17 residues. Per germline, CDR1 MNHEY and CDR2 SVGAGI. The germline V and J ends were trimmed by 0 bases and 7 bases, with 19 bases remaining between them. TCRdb independently ran MiXCR on the 5' RACE reads; one entry per CDR3 protein. The table has around 250,000 distinct CDR3 sequences, 15% to 20% seen once; the top ten hold approximately 23%. This rearrangement joins TRBV6-5 to TRBJ2-1; no firm D call. Material: PBMCs or a T cell subset sorted from them (not recorded which). The receptor was derived from a man aged 18 to 30 who had mild COVID-19 (a few samples of this study predate the infection). Cell type and time point are not known. CDR3 loop: CASSYSSNVPLRNEQFF. The CDR3 bases are TGTGCCAGCAGTTACTCGAGTAACGTCCCTCTCCGAAATGAGCAGTTCTTC.